Listed below are T cell receptor beta chains from one sample, sequenced in a study of blood T cell repertoires in COVID-19. Repertoires were generated with immunoSEQ multiplex PCR, while TCRdb's copy carries only in-frame clones and drops some. The sample shows roughly 260,000 clones, approximately 89% of them seen only once. The sequenced sample consisted of PBMCs or T cells enriched from blood (not recorded which). The receptors here all came from a woman aged 18-29 years who had recovered from COVID-19. The CDR3 runs from the conserved cysteine through the conserved F or W. The D gene is left open where the match is weak. Clone size appears in some rows only: once, few, many, or a class for an expanded clone.

TRBD2,17,-,TRBV28,TRBJ2-1,TGTGCCAGCAGCCGGGTGGGACTAGCGGGAGGGCACGGTGAGCAGTTCTTC,CASSRVGLAGGHGEQFF
-,14,-,TRBV30,TRBJ1-5,TGTGCCTGGAGTCCCGGCGGGTCGCTTCAGCCCCAGCATTTT,CAWSPGGSLQPQHF
-,13,-,TRBV18,TRBJ1-4,TGTGCCAGCTCACCCGAGGTATACGAAAAACTGTTTTTT,CASSPEVYEKLFF
TRBD2,23,few,TRBV18,TRBJ2-7,TGTGCCAGCTCACCCGCCGGAGACAGGGGCTTTCTAGCGGGAGGGCTCAGGACCTACGAGCAGTACTTC,CASSPAGDRGFLAGGLRTYEQYF
-,13,-,TRBV29-1,TRBJ2-7,TGCAGCGCCCTGGGGCAGACTGACTACGAGCAGTACTTC,CSALGQTDYEQYF
-,15,once,TRBV30,TRBJ1-4,TGTGCCTGGAGTCCCGCCCAGGCGCAGGTTGAAAAACTGTTTTTT,CAWSPAQAQVEKLFF
TRBD2,15,-,TRBV19,TRBJ2-1,TGTGCCAGTAGTCCCACGAGCGGGAGGACAGGTGAGCAGTTCTTC,CASSPTSGRTGEQFF
-,13,-,TRBV21-1,TRBJ2-1,TGTGCCAGTTCTAGCGGCTCCTACAATGAGCAGTTCTTC,CASSSGSYNEQFF
-,16,-,TRBV5-1,TRBJ1-4,TGCGCCAGCAGCTTGAACGGCTGGGGGCCTAATGAAAAACTGTTTTTT,CASSLNGWGPNEKLFF
TRBD1,15,-,TRBV7-9,TRBJ2-7,TGTGCCAGCAGTTCCACCGGGACAGGGACATACGAGCAGTACTTC,CASSSTGTGTYEQYF
TRBD1,14,-,TRBV15,TRBJ2-5,TGTGCCACCAGCAGAGCAAGGGGGCTAGAGACCCAGTACTTC,CATSRARGLETQYF
TRBD1,13,-,TRBV12-5,TRBJ2-1,TGTGCTACTGGGACAGATACCGACAATGAGCAGTTCTTC,CATGTDTDNEQFF
-,13,-,TRBV9,TRBJ1-2,TGTGCCAGCAGCCCCGGGACACGCAGCGCCTACACCTTC,CASSPGTRSAYTF
TRBD1,14,many,TRBV7-9,TRBJ1-5,TGTGCCAGCAGCGGGGGACAGGACAATCAGCCCCAGCATTTT,CASSGGQDNQPQHF
TRBD2,15,-,TRBV18,TRBJ2-7,TGTGCCAGCTCACCAGGGATAGCGGGACCTTACGAGCAGTACTTC,CASSPGIAGPYEQYF
-,19,-,TRBV3-1/TRBV3-2,TRBJ1-3,TGTGCCAGCAGCCAAGATAATTGGCCCCGGGGGAGGACTGGAAACACCATATATTTT,CASSQDNWPRGRTGNTIYF
-,16,-,TRBV4-1,TRBJ2-7,TGCGCCAGCAGCCAAGAAGTTCCACGCGCGCCCTACGAGCAGTACTTC,CASSQEVPRAPYEQYF
TRBD1,16,-,TRBV27,TRBJ2-2,TGTGCCAGCAGTTCGCTCGGACAGGAGAACACCGGGGAGCTGTTTTTT,CASSSLGQENTGELFF
TRBD1,13,-,TRBV10-3,TRBJ2-5,TGTGCCATCAGTCACAGGGGGCCAGAGACCCAGTACTTC,CAISHRGPETQYF
-,14,-,TRBV18,TRBJ2-5,TGTGCCAGCTCACCATCCAGATCTCAAGAGACCCAGTACTTC,CASSPSRSQETQYF
TRBD1,16,-,TRBV4-3,TRBJ1-2,TGCGCCAGCAGCCAAGACGTGGTCCCAGGGGGCCGGGGCTACACCTTC,CASSQDVVPGGRGYTF
-,15,-,TRBV19,TRBJ2-5,TGTGCCAGTAGTATTTCTGCGGGCCGGGAAGAGACCCAGTACTTC,CASSISAGREETQYF
-,15,-,TRBV19,TRBJ1-5,TGTGCCAGTAGTATAGTATCCGAGAAAAATCAGCCCCAGCATTTT,CASSIVSEKNQPQHF
-,16,-,TRBV11-3,TRBJ2-2,TGTGCCAGCAGCTTTGACAGACCTCGCGGGGCCGGGGAGCTGTTTTTT,CASSFDRPRGAGELFF
TRBD1,15,-,TRBV5-1,TRBJ2-1,TGCGCCAGCAGCTACGACAGGGTATCCTACAATGAGCAGTTCTTC,CASSYDRVSYNEQFF
-,14,-,TRBV10-3,TRBJ1-1,TGTGCCATCACCCCAAACTGGGAGGGCACTGAAGCTTTCTTT,CAITPNWEGTEAFF